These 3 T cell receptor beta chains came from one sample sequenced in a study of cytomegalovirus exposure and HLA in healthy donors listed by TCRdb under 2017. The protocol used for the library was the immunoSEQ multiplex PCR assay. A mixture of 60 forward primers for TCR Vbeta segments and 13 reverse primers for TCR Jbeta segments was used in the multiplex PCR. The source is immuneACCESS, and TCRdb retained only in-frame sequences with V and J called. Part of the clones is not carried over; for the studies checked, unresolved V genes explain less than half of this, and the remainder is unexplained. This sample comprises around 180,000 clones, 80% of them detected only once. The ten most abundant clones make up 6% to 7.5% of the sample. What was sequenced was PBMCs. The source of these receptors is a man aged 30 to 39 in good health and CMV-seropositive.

The CDR3 region is CASSLVAAGDTQYF. The CDR3 coding sequence is TGCGCCAGCAGCTTGGTGGCGGCGGGGGATACGCAGTATTTT. The rearrangement links TRBV5-1 to TRBJ2-3; weak D call: TRBD2 (6 bases). The germline CDR1 and CDR2 sequences are SGHRS and YFSETQ. V was shortened by 0 bases and J by 6 bases, with 11 bases between the two germline ends. The CDR3 loop spans 14 amino acids.

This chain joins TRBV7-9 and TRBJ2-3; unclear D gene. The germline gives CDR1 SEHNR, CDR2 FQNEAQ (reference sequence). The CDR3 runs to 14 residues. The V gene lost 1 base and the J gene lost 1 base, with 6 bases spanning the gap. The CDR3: CASSLVRGTDTQYF. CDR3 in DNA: TGTGCCAGCAGCTTAGTTCGGGGCACAGATACGCAGTATTTT.

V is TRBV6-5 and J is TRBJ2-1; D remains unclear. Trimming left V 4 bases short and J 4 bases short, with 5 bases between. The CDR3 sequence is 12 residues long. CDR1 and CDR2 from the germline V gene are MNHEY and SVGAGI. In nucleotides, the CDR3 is TGTGCCAGCAGTTCCACTTACAATGAGCAGTTCTTC. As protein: CASSSTYNEQFF.